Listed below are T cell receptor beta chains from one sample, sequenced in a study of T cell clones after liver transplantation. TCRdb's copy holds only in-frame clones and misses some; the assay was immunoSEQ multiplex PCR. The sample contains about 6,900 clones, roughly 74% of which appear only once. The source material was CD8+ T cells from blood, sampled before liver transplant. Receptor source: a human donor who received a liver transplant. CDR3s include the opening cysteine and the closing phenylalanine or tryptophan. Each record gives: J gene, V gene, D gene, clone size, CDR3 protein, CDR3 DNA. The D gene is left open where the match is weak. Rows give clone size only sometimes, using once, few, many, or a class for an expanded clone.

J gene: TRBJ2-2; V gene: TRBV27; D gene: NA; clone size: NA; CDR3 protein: CASSLGRTTGELFF; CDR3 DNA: TGTGCCAGCAGTTTAGGCAGGACGACCGGGGAGCTGTTTTTT
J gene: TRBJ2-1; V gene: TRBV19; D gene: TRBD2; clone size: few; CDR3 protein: CASSPGTSGNEQFF; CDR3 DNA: TGTGCCAGTAGTCCAGGGACTAGCGGGAATGAGCAGTTCTTC
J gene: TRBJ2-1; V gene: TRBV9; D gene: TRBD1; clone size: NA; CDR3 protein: CASSFRGQGPGEQFF; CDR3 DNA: TGTGCCAGCAGCTTCCGGGGACAGGGGCCCGGTGAGCAGTTCTTC
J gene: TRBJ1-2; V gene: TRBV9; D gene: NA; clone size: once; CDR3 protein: CASGSGPDSVYYGYTF; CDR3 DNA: TGTGCCAGCGGCAGCGGCCCCGATTCGGTTTACTATGGCTACACCTTC
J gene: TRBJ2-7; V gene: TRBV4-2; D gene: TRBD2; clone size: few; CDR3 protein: CASSPPGLAGDAYEQYF; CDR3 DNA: TGTGCCAGCAGCCCCCCGGGACTAGCGGGGGACGCCTACGAGCAGTACTTC
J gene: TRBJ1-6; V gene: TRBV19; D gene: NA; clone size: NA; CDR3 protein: CASSSTGTLVNSPLHF; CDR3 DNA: TGTGCCAGTAGTTCCACCGGGACACTAGTTAATTCACCCCTCCACTTT
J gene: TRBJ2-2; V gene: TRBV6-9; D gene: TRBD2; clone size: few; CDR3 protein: CASSYSRGSVDGELFF; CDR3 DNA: TGTGCCAGCAGTTACTCACGCGGGAGCGTCGACGGGGAGCTGTTTTTT
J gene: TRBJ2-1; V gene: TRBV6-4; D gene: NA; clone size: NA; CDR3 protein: CASSDSSHDYNEQFF; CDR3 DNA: TGTGCCAGCAGTGACTCTTCACATGACTACAATGAGCAGTTCTTC
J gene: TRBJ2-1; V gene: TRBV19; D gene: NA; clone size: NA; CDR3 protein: CASSRAGNEQFF; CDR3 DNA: TGTGCCAGTAGCAGGGCCGGAAATGAGCAGTTCTTC
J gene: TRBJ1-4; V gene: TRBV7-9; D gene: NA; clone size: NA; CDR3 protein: CASSPAGSSNEKLFF; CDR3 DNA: TGTGCCAGCAGCCCCGCAGGGAGTTCTAATGAAAAACTGTTTTTT
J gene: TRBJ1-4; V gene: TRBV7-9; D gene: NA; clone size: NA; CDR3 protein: CASSSWPEKLFF; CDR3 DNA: TGTGCCAGCAGCTCCTGGCCCGAAAAACTGTTTTTT
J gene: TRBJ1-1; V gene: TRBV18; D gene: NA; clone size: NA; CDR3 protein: CASSPRVQGENTEAFF; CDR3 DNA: TGTGCCAGCTCACCACGCGTACAGGGAGAGAACACTGAAGCTTTCTTT
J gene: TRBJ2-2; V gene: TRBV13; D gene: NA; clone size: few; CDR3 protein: CASSVFVSGELFF; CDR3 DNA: TGTGCCAGCAGCGTTTTCGTATCCGGGGAGCTGTTTTTT
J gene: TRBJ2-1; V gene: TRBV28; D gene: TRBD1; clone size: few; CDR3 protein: CASSYRGYEQFF; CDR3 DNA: TGTGCCAGCAGTTACAGGGGGTACGAGCAGTTCTTC
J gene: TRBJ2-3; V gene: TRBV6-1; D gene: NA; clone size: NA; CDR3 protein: CAGALPESDTQYF; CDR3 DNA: TGTGCCGGCGCTCTTCCTGAATCAGATACGCAGTATTTT
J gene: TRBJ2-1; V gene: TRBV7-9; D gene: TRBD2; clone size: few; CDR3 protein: CASGGLAGYNEQFF; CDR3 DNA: TGTGCCAGCGGGGGACTAGCAGGGTACAATGAGCAGTTCTTC
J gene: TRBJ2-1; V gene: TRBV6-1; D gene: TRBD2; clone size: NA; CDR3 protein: CASSEASGGAGEQFF; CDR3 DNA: TGTGCCAGCAGTGAAGCTAGCGGGGGGGCGGGGGAGCAGTTCTTC
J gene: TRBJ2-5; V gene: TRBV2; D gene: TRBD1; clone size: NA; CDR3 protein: CASSVPGTAHSSYF; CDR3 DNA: TGTGCCAGCAGTGTCCCCGGGACAGCCCATAGTTCGTACTTC
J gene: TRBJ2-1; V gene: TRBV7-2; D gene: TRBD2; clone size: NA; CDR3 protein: CASSLVGGDNEQFF; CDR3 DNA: TGTGCCAGCAGCTTAGTCGGGGGGGACAATGAGCAGTTCTTC
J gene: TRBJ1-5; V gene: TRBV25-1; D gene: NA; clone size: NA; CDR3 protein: CAKQRVMTLNQPQHF; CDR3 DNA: TGTGCCAAGCAGAGGGTAATGACTTTAAATCAGCCCCAGCATTTT
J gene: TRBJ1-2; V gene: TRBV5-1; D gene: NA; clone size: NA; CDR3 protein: CASSLFGTPNYGYTF; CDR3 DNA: TGCGCCAGCAGCTTGTTCGGCACGCCCAACTATGGCTACACCTTC
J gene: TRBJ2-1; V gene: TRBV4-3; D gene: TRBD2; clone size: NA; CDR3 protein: CASSLRLAGYSAGEQFF; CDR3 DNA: TGCGCCAGCAGCCTTCGACTAGCGGGGTACTCAGCGGGGGAGCAGTTCTTC
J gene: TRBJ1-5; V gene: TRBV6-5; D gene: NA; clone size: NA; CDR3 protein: CASRVTGGGNQPQHF; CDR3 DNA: TGTGCCAGCAGGGTAACGGGGGGTGGCAATCAGCCCCAGCATTTT
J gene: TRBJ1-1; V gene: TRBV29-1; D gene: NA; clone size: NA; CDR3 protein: CSVDEGLGAEAFF; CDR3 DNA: TGCAGCGTTGACGAGGGGTTAGGAGCTGAAGCTTTCTTT
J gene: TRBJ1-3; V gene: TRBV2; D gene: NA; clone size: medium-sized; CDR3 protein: CASSEALQTLGNTIYF; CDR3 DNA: TGTGCCAGCAGTGAAGCGCTTCAAACCCTGGGCAACACCATATATTTT
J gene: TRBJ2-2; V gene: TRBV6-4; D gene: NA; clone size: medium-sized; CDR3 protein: CASSSGNTGELFF; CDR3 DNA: TGTGCCAGCAGTAGCGGGAACACCGGGGAGCTGTTTTTT
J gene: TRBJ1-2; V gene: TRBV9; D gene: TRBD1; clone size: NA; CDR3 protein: CASSGTTGGPRGYTF; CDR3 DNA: TGTGCCAGCAGCGGTACAACAGGGGGCCCTAGAGGCTACACCTTC
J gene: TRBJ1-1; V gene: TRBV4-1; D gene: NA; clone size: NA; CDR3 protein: CASSLDIGAAEAFF; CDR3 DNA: TGCGCCAGCAGCCTGGACATCGGGGCGGCTGAAGCTTTCTTT
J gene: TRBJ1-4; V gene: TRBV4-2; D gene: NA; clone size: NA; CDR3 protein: CASSQDSITATNEKLFF; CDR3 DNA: TGTGCCAGCAGCCAAGATTCCATTACGGCAACTAATGAAAAACTGTTTTTT